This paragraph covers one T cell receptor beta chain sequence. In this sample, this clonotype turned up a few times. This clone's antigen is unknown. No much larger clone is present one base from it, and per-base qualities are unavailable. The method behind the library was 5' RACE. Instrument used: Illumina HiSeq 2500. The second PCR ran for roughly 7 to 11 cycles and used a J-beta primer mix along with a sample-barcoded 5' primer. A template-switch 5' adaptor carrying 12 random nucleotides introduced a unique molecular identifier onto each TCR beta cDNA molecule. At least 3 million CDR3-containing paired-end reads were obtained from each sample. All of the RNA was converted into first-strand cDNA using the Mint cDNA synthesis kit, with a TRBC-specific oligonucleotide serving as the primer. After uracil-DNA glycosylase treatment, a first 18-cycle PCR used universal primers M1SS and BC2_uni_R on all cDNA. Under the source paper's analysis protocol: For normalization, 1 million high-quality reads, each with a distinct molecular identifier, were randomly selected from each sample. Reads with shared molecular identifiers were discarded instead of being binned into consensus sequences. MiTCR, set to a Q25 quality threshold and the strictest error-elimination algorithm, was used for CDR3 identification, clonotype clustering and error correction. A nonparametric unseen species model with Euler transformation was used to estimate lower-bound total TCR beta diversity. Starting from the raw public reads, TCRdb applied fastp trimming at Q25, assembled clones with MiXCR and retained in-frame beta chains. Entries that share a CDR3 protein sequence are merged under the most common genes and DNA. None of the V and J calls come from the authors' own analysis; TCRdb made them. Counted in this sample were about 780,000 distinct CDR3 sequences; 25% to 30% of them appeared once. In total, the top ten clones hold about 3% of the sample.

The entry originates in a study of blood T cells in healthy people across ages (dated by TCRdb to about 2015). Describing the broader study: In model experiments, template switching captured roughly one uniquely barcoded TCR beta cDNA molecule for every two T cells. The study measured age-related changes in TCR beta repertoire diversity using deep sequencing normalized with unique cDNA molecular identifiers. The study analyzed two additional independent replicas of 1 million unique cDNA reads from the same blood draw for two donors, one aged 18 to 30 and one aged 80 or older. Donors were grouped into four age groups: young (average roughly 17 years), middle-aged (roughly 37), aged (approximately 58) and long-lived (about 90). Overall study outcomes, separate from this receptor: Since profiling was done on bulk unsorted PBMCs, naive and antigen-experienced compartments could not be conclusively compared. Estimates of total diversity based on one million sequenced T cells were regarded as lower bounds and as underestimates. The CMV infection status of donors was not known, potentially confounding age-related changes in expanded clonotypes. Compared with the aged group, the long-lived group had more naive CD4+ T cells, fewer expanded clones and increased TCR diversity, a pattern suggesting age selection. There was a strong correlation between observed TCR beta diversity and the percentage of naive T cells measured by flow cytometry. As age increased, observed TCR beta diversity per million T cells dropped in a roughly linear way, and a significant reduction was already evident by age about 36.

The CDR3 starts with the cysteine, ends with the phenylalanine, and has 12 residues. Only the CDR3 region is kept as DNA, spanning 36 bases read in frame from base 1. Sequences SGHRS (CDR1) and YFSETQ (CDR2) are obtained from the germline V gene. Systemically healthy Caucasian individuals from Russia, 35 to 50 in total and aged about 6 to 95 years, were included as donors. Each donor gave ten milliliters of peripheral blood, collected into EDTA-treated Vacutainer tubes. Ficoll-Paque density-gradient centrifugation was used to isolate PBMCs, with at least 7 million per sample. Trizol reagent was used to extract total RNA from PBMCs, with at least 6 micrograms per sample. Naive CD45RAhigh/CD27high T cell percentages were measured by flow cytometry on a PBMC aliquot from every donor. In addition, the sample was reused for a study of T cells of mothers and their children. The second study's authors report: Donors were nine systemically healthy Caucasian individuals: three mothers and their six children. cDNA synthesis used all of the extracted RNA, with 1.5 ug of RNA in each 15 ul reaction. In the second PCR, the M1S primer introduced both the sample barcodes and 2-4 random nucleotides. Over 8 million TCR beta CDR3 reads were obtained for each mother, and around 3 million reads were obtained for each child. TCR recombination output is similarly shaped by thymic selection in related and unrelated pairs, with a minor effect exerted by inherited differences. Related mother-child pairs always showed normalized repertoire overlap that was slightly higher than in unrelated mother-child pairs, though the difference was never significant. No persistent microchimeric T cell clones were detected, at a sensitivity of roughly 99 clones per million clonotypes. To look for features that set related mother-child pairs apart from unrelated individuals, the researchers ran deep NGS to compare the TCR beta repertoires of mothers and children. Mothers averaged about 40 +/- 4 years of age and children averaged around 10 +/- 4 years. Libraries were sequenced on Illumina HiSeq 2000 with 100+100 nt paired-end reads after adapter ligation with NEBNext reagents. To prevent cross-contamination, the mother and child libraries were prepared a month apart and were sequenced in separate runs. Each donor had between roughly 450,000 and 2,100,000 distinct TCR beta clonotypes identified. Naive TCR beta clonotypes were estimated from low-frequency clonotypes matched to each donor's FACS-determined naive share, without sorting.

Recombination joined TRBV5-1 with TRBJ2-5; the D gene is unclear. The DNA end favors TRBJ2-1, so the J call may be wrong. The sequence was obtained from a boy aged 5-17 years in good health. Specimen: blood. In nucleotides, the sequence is TGCGCCAGCAGCAAGGACCGAGATGAGCAGTTCTTC. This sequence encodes CASSKDRDEQFF.